This T cell receptor beta chain derives from a study of T cells in narcolepsy. Study details: Donors had narcolepsy type 1 or type 2, or were healthy controls. Study outcomes and limitations: Autoreactive HCRT-specific and TRIB2-specific clonotypes were marked in same-patient CSF-versus-blood CD4+ comparisons. Autoreactive clone sequences were missing from some blood memory CD4+ repertoires. Autoreactive clonotypes reportedly recurred in blood of same and different patients, not controls.

Assay: immunoSEQ multiplex PCR; the TCRdb copy retains only in-frame clones and omits some. Of about 17,000 clones listed, about nine tenths are singletons. The V end was cut by 10 bases, the J end by 2 bases, with 15 bases between. From germline, CDR1 is MNHEY and CDR2 SVGAGI. This CDR3 comprises 14 residues. In regard to this clone: The antigen is not known.

Material for sequencing was memory (CD45RA-) CD4+ T cells from blood. The V call is TRBV6-5, the J call TRBJ1-5; a possible D gene is TRBD1 (6 bases). This clonotype originated in a human donor in good health. The CDR3: CATQPYRGNQPQHF. The CDR3 DNA sequence: TGTGCCACCCAACCCTACAGGGGCAATCAGCCCCAGCATTTT.